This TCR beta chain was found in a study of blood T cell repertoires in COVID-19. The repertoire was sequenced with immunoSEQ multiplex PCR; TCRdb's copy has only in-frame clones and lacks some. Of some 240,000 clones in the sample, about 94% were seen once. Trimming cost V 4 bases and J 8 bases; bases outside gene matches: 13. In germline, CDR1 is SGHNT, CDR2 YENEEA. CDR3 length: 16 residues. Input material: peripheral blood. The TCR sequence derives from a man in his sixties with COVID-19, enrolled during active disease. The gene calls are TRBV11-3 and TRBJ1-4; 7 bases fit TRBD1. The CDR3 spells CASSSAQGKEKEKLFF. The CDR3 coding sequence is TGTGCCAGCAGCTCCGCACAGGGGAAAGAGAAGGAAAAACTGTTTTTT.